This TCR beta chain was profiled in a study of human T cells and chemical hapten exposure. Trimming pared 0 bases from V and 4 bases from J, leaving 19 bases between. The CDR3 totals 18 residues. Germline values: CDR1 LGHNT, CDR2 FRNRAP. In this sample, this clonotype turned up a few times. The time point was: pre-sensitization, week 0. Treatment here: therapeutic diphenylcyclopropenone sensitization with weekly scalp DPC. The drawing of blood occurred before each patch test was applied. TCRdb reprocessed the RACE reads via MiXCR and lists one record per CDR3 protein. The sample carries 250,000 or so distinct CDR3 sequences, almost 8% recorded once.

Specimen: whole blood, collected in connection with sensitization to the hapten diphenylcyclopropenone (DPC). The TCR sequence derives from a young man with alopecia areata. Some clones in this sample may be carry-over from other donors' samples. The chain has TRBV12-5 and TRBJ1-3, with TRBD1 as a possible D gene (5 bases). The CDR3 DNA is TGTGCTAGTGGTTTGGTACAAAGGGGAGCCTCCCTCGGAAACACCATATATTTT. Residues: CASGLVQRGASLGNTIYF.